This is a list of T cell receptor beta chains from one sample in a study of CD8+ T cells in alopecia areata. Data came from immunoSEQ multiplex PCR; TCRdb stores just in-frame clones and leaves some out. The sample carries over 110,000 clones, roughly half recorded once. The input for sequencing was CD4+ T cells sorted from blood, taken at week 0. Receptor source: a human donor with alopecia areata. The CDR3 runs from the conserved cysteine through the conserved F or W. A D gene is named only where the DNA matches it firmly. The size field is filled for only some rows; it gives once, few, many or a size class.

D gene	clone size	V gene	J gene	CDR3 protein	CDR3 DNA
TRBD1	.	TRBV25-1	TRBJ1-4	CASSDPRGLSEKLFF	TGTGCCAGCAGCGACCCCAGGGGGCTGAGTGAAAAACTGTTTTTT
TRBD1	.	TRBV29-1	TRBJ2-3	CSVGLRQGAKDTQYF	TGCAGCGTTGGCCTGAGACAGGGGGCGAAAGATACGCAGTATTTT
.	.	TRBV29-1	TRBJ2-3	CSVERARNTQYF	TGCAGCGTTGAGAGAGCAAGGAATACGCAGTATTTT
.	.	TRBV29-1	TRBJ2-1	CSVEGSSYNEQFF	TGCAGCGTGGAGGGAAGCTCCTACAATGAGCAGTTCTTC
TRBD2	.	TRBV6-1	TRBJ2-5	CASSVSGRAFETQYF	TGTGCCAGCAGTGTTAGCGGGAGGGCCTTTGAGACCCAGTACTTC
TRBD2	.	TRBV4-3	TRBJ2-1	CASSPKVAGVLRYEQFF	TGCGCCAGCAGCCCGAAGGTAGCGGGAGTGTTACGCTATGAGCAGTTCTTC
TRBD2	.	TRBV30	TRBJ2-7	CAWRPGGPLEQYF	TGTGCCTGGAGACCGGGAGGCCCCCTCGAGCAGTACTTC
TRBD2	few	TRBV28	TRBJ2-5	CASSLPLAVGGTQYF	TGTGCCAGCAGTCTCCCTCTAGCGGTAGGAGGGACCCAGTACTTC
TRBD2	.	TRBV29-1	TRBJ2-7	CSVEEGGRYEQYF	TGCAGCGTTGAAGAGGGAGGGAGATACGAGCAGTACTTC
.	.	TRBV25-1	TRBJ1-1	CASRVGGNTEAFF	TGTGCCAGCAGGGTGGGGGGGAACACTGAAGCTTTCTTT
TRBD2	.	TRBV5-1	TRBJ2-7	CASSLTGGSSYEQYF	TGCGCCAGCAGCTTAACGGGAGGATCCTCCTACGAGCAGTACTTC
.	once	TRBV9	TRBJ2-3	CASSVQRTQYF	TGTGCCAGCAGCGTTCAGCGTACGCAGTATTTT
.	.	TRBV4-1	TRBJ1-3	CASSQDPGRISGNTIYF	TGCGCCAGCAGCCAAGACCCGGGACGAATCTCTGGAAACACCATATATTTT
.	few	TRBV7-8	TRBJ2-4	CASSPLAKNIQYF	TGTGCCAGCAGCCCCCTAGCCAAAAACATTCAGTACTTC
.	once	TRBV25-1	TRBJ2-1	CASKDRLYEQFF	TGTGCCAGTAAAGACAGGCTTTATGAGCAGTTCTTC
.	.	TRBV19	TRBJ1-4	CASSSPGDPVEKLFF	TGTGCCAGTAGTTCGCCGGGGGACCCTGTCGAGAAACTGTTTTTT
.	.	TRBV6-6	TRBJ1-2	CASSYSIGSMGGYTF	TGTGCCAGCAGTTACTCTATAGGGTCGATGGGAGGCTACACCTTC
.	few	TRBV29-1	TRBJ1-5	CSVTGPGQPQHF	TGCAGCGTCACGGGGCCGGGACAGCCCCAGCATTTT
.	few	TRBV10-3	TRBJ2-5	CAISPNTGRQETQYF	TGTGCCATCAGTCCCAACACCGGGAGACAAGAGACCCAGTACTTC
TRBD1	.	TRBV6-1	TRBJ1-2	CASSRDRGGYTF	TGTGCCAGCAGTCGGGACAGGGGAGGCTACACCTTC
.	.	TRBV4-1	TRBJ2-2	CASSQENRLGGDGELFF	TGCGCCAGCAGCCAAGAAAATCGCTTGGGTGGGGACGGGGAGCTGTTTTTT
.	.	TRBV25-1	TRBJ2-3	CASSEKRGFYTDTQYF	TGTGCCAGCAGTGAAAAGAGGGGTTTCTACACAGATACGCAGTATTTT
.	once	TRBV7-2	TRBJ2-5	CASSYLANQETQYF	TGTGCCAGCAGCTATCTAGCGAACCAAGAGACCCAGTACTTC
TRBD1	.	TRBV6-5	TRBJ1-2	CASSYSGTGVHYGYTF	TGTGCCAGCAGTTACTCGGGGACAGGAGTTCACTATGGCTACACCTTC
TRBD2	once	TRBV19	TRBJ2-1	CASSIDLGEGLYNEQFF	TGTGCCAGTAGTATAGATCTGGGGGAGGGCCTCTACAATGAGCAGTTCTTC
TRBD2	once	TRBV29-1	TRBJ2-1	CSVGPLAGGYNEQFF	TGCAGCGTTGGCCCCCTAGCGGGAGGGTACAATGAGCAGTTCTTC
TRBD2	.	TRBV30	TRBJ2-1	CAWSGLAGALSSYNEQFF	TGTGCCTGGAGTGGACTAGCGGGAGCCCTTAGCTCCTACAATGAGCAGTTCTTC
.	.	TRBV29-1	TRBJ2-3	CSVGQTEDTQYF	TGCAGCGTAGGACAGACTGAAGATACGCAGTATTTT
TRBD1	few	TRBV30	TRBJ2-1	CAWRLGQGSYNEQFF	TGTGCCTGGAGACTGGGACAGGGGTCCTACAATGAGCAGTTCTTC
.	few	TRBV7-2	TRBJ1-2	CASSFAQGDGYTF	TGTGCCAGCAGCTTTGCACAGGGAGATGGCTACACCTTC
.	.	TRBV7-9	TRBJ2-7	CASRASGSYEQYF	TGTGCCAGCAGGGCCAGCGGATCCTACGAGCAGTACTTC
.	.	TRBV25-1	TRBJ1-5	CASSEPGPGKPQHF	TGTGCCAGCAGTGAACCGGGTCCTGGGAAGCCCCAGCATTTT
.	few	TRBV10-3	TRBJ1-4	CAISVGEAEKLFF	TGTGCCATCAGTGTGGGGGAAGCGGAAAAACTGTTTTTT
.	.	TRBV19	TRBJ2-7	CASHGPDSNYEQYF	TGTGCCAGTCATGGGCCGGACAGCAACTACGAGCAGTACTTC
TRBD1	.	TRBV29-1	TRBJ1-1	CSGNRGRFTEAFF	TGCAGCGGTAACAGGGGGCGGTTCACTGAAGCTTTCTTT
.	.	TRBV2	TRBJ2-2	CASSDPDRELFF	TGTGCCAGCAGTGACCCGGACCGGGAGCTGTTTTTT
TRBD1	few	TRBV5-1	TRBJ2-1	CASSLPGTGGNEQFF	TGCGCCAGCAGCTTGCCGGGGACAGGGGGAAATGAGCAGTTCTTC
.	.	TRBV5-1	TRBJ2-7	CASSLGTAKQNSYEQYF	TGCGCCAGCAGCTTGGGTACCGCTAAACAGAACTCCTACGAGCAGTACTTC
.	few	TRBV4-2	TRBJ2-3	CASSQRESTDTQYF	TGTGCCAGCAGCCAACGCGAGAGCACAGATACGCAGTATTTT
TRBD2	.	TRBV9	TRBJ2-1	CASSVGNSGRFYNEQFF	TGTGCCAGCAGCGTAGGTAATAGCGGGAGGTTCTACAATGAGCAGTTCTTC
TRBD1	few	TRBV27	TRBJ2-3	CASSSTGASTDTQYF	TGTGCCAGCAGTTCGACAGGGGCTAGCACAGATACGCAGTATTTT
.	.	TRBV15	TRBJ2-5	CATSRDLAGRTQYF	TGTGCCACCAGCAGAGATCTGGCCGGGCGGACCCAGTACTTC
.	.	TRBV7-9	TRBJ2-1	CASSLGYNEQFF	TGTGCCAGCAGCTTAGGATACAATGAGCAGTTCTTC
.	.	TRBV7-8	TRBJ1-4	CASRRGPTNEKLFF	TGTGCCAGCAGACGGGGCCCAACTAATGAAAAACTGTTTTTT
TRBD2	.	TRBV7-2	TRBJ2-1	CASSPGLAGVSEQFF	TGTGCCAGCAGCCCGGGACTAGCGGGAGTAAGTGAGCAGTTCTTC
TRBD1	.	TRBV5-1	TRBJ1-2	CASSETGDYGYTF	TGCGCCAGCAGCGAAACAGGGGACTATGGCTACACCTTC
.	.	TRBV2	TRBJ1-5	CASTTAYGDQPQHF	TGTGCCAGCACTACCGCATACGGGGATCAGCCCCAGCATTTT
.	.	TRBV15	TRBJ2-5	CATSRDRDSQETQYF	TGTGCCACCAGCAGAGACCGGGACTCCCAAGAGACCCAGTACTTC